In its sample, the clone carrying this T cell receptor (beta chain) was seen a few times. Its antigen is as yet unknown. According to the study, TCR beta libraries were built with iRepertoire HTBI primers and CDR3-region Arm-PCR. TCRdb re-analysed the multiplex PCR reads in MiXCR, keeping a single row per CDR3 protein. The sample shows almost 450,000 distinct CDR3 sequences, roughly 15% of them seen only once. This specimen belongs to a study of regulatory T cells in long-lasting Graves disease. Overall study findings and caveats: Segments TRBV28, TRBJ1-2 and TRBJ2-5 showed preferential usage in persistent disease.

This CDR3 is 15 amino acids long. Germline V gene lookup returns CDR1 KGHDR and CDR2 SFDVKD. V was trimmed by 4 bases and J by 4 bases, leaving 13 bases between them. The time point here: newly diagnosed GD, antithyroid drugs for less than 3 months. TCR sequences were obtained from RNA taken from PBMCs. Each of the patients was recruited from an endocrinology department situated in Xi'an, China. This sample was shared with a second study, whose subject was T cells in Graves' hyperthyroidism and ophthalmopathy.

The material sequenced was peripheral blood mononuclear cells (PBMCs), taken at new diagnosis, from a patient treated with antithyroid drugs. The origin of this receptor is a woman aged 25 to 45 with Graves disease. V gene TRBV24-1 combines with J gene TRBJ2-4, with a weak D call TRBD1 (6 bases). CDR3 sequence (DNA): TGTGCCACCAGTGACCCCGGACAGAGTAAAAACATTCAGTACTTC. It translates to CATSDPGQSKNIQYF.